This T cell receptor (beta chain) is from a study of cytomegalovirus exposure and HLA in healthy donors. Trimming took 5 bases from V and 5 from J, leaving 12 bases between them. The CDR3 runs to 13 residues. In germline, CDR1 is PRHDT, CDR2 FYEKMQ (reference sequence). Worth noting for this clone: Its cognate antigen is unknown.

With 60 Vbeta and 13 Jbeta primers, the PCR was carried out. Produced via immunoSEQ multiplex PCR; TCRdb's table is partial and in-frame only. The top ten hold around 7% of the sample, which has 100,000 to 150,000 clones, around 74% seen once. Whole-study findings and limits: In terms of immune exposure information, only CMV serostatus was available. A previous analysis found most TCR beta V segments productive roughly 87% or roughly 30% of the time.

The sample consisted of PBMCs. The V gene is TRBV13, the J gene TRBJ1-1, with D possibly being TRBD1 (5 bases). This sequence originates from a man aged 40-50 years in good health and CMV-seropositive. The CDR3, as DNA: TGTGCCAGCAGCCCCCGGGGGGGGACTGAAGCTTTCTTT. Protein product: CASSPRGGTEAFF.